This T cell receptor beta chain was found in a study of PD-L1 blockade in urothelial cancer. Study observations and caveats: Blood clones associated with the tumor expanded more at 3 weeks in durable-benefit patients.

CDR1 is LNHDA and CDR2 is SQIVND in the germline V gene (reference sequence). The CDR3 has 15 residues. After removal of 4 bases from V and 1 base from J, the junction contained 5 bases not matched to a gene. Measured with immunoSEQ multiplex PCR; TCRdb has only the in-frame clones, and not every one. The sample shows tens of thousands of clones, about 81% of them seen only once. About this clone: Its cognate antigen is unknown.

This sequence was found in a man aged 70-80 years with urothelial cancer. The rearrangement joins TRBV19 to TRBJ2-3, with 7 bases that match TRBD2. The material sequenced was PBMCs, taken around atezolizumab (anti-PD-L1) treatment. In DNA form, the CDR3 reads TGTGCCAGTAGTAGGGCGGGAGTCCGCACAGATACGCAGTATTTT. Translation gives CASSRAGVRTDTQYF.